What follows are 5 T cell receptor beta chains derived from one specimen sequenced in a study of cytomegalovirus exposure and HLA in healthy donors. The PCR employed 60 Vbeta primers together with 13 Jbeta primers. The data were produced by immunoSEQ multiplex PCR, yet TCRdb's version contains in-frame clones alone and is incomplete. The sample includes about 86,000 clones, 75% to 85% of them seen just once. What was sequenced was PBMCs. The receptors shown here come from a woman aged 40 to 50 in good health and CMV-seropositive.

This chain links TRBV28 with TRBJ2-7; maybe TRBD1 (5 bases). Germline loops: CDR1 MDHEN, CDR2 SYDVKM. Trimming stripped 2 bases from V and 0 bases from J, with 20 bases between. This CDR3 has 18 amino acids. CDR3 protein: CASSLRGLRQLSSYEQYF. The CDR3 DNA reads as TGTGCCAGCAGTTTAAGGGGCCTGAGGCAGCTGAGCTCCTACGAGCAGTACTTC.

V and J are TRBV20-1 and TRBJ1-1, with no clear D. Germline V CDR1 and CDR2: DFQATT, SNEGSKA (reference sequence). This CDR3 region has 10 residues. Between the trimmed V and J ends, which lost 3 bases and 7 bases, there was a span of 6 bases. The CDR3 bases are TGCAGTGCTAGTGTGCGTGAAGCTTTCTTT. Translation gives CSASVREAFF.

V is TRBV5-1 and J is TRBJ2-7; 7 nucleotides line up with TRBD2. This CDR3 is 13 amino acids long. V was clipped by 0 bases and J by 5 bases; unmatched bases: 2. Per germline, CDR1 SGHRS and CDR2 YFSETQ. CDR3 region: CASSLAGGNEQYF. In DNA, the CDR3 is TGCGCCAGCAGCTTGGCCGGGGGGAACGAGCAGTACTTC.

CDR3 bases: TGTGCCTGGGTGGAGGGGGGGAGGCAGGTGCAGTACTTC. Protein sequence: CAWVEGGRQVQYF. This chain links TRBV30 with TRBJ2-7, with D perhaps matching TRBD2 (7 bases). This CDR3 has 13 residues. The germline gives CDR1 GTSNPN, CDR2 SVGIG (reference sequence). V was trimmed by 5 bases and J by 9 bases, leaving 20 bases between them.

The sample holds a few counts of this clone. The chain has TRBV5-1 and TRBJ2-7; unclear D gene. The germline CDR1 and CDR2 sequences are SGHRS and YFSETQ. This CDR3 is 13 amino acids long. Deletions cut 6 bases from V and 0 bases from J, with 10 bases between. The CDR3, as DNA: TGCGCCAGCACCTACGACTTCTCCTACGAGCAGTACTTC. The encoded protein is CASTYDFSYEQYF.